These 7 T cell receptor beta chains came from one sample sequenced in a study of T cells in Graves' hyperthyroidism and ophthalmopathy. Authors of the study amplified TCR beta CDR3 regions from RNA transcripts. Using the HTBI primer set, a first-round RT-PCR was run on the TCR CDR3. Via MiXCR, TCRdb re-called the multiplex PCR reads, giving one row per CDR3 protein. The sample shows 400,000 to 550,000 distinct CDR3 sequences, about 15% of them seen only once. The sample taken for sequencing was blood. The receptors originated from a woman aged 18-30 years with Graves' hyperthyroidism.

This clonotype was detected many times. J is TRBJ2-3 and V is TRBV11-2; D is undetermined. Germline loops: CDR1 SGHAT, CDR2 FQNNGV. CDR3 length: 14 residues. Deletions cut 5 bases from V and 1 base from J, with 10 bases between. The CDR3 nucleotides are TGTGCCAGCAGCCCCCCAGCCCGCACAGATACGCAGTATTTT. As protein: CASSPPARTDTQYF.

This clonotype was seen a handful of times. The chain couples TRBV3-1 to TRBJ2-7; TRBD2 matches 12 bases. Trimming cost V 1 base and J 3 bases; bases outside gene matches: 1. This CDR3 spans 15 amino acids. CDR1 is LGHDT, CDR2 YNNKEL, per germline (reference sequence). CDR3 bases: TGTGCCAGCAGCCAAGGGGGACTAGCGGGCTACGAGCAGTACTTC. Its protein product is CASSQGGLAGYEQYF.

This clonotype was recorded many times. The CDR3 loop reads CASSLGRFSSTDTQYF. CDR3 nucleotide sequence: TGTGCCAGCAGCTTAGGCCGATTCTCTAGCACAGATACGCAGTATTTT. This chain joins TRBV11-2 and TRBJ2-3; D is ambiguous. This CDR3 has 16 amino acids. The V and J ends lost 1 base and 0 bases respectively, with 11 bases between them. CDR1 and CDR2 from the germline V gene are SGHAT and FQNNGV. The complete variable domain, with remaining parts taken from reference TRBV11-2 and TRBJ2-3, reads EAGVAQSPRYKIIEKRQSVAFWCNPISGHATLYWYQQILGQGPKLLIQFQNNGVVDDSQLPKDRFSAERLKGVDSTLKIQPAKLEDSAVYLCASSLGRFSSTDTQYFGPGTRLTVL.

This clonotype has a count of ten or more. This sequence joins TRBV12-3 or TRBV12-4 and TRBJ1-1; the D is unclear. The CDR3 contains 13 residues. The ends were cut back, 3 bases at V and 3 bases at J, with 8 bases in the middle. CDR3 DNA: TGTGCCAGCAGTTTTGGGCAGTACACTGAAGCTTTCTTT. This translates into CASSFGQYTEAFF.

This clonotype appeared many times. For the CDR3, the DNA is TGTGCCATCATGACGGGCCTAAGGGATGAGCAGTTCTTC. It yields the protein CAIMTGLRDEQFF. The J gene is TRBJ2-1, the V gene TRBV10-3; D remains ambiguous. This CDR3 has 13 residues. Germline V gives CDR1 ENHRY, CDR2 SYGVKD. The ends were cut back, 7 bases at V and 8 bases at J, with 15 bases in the middle.

This clonotype was picked up many times. V is TRBV12-3 or TRBV12-4 and J is TRBJ2-1; no reliable D call. The CDR3 extends over 16 amino acids. The germline V and J ends were trimmed by 2 bases and 0 bases, with 11 bases remaining between them. CDR3 amino acids: CASSLLPVSSYNEQFF. The CDR3 nucleotides are TGTGCCAGCAGTTTATTGCCGGTCAGCTCCTACAATGAGCAGTTCTTC.

The chain is built from TRBV19 and TRBJ2-1; TRBD2 agrees at 7 bases. Germline-derived CDR1 and CDR2 are LNHDA and SQIVND (reference sequence). Trimming at V came to 6 bases and at J to 5 bases, leaving 13 bases not matched to a gene. This CDR3 has 16 residues. This chain's CDR3 is CASSPWGGYDDNEQFF. The CDR3 DNA is TGTGCCAGTAGCCCCTGGGGGGGGTACGACGACAATGAGCAGTTCTTC. Complete variable domain (other parts from reference TRBV19 and TRBJ2-1): DGGITQSPKYLFRKEGQNVTLSCEQNLNHDAMYWYRQDPGQGLRLIYYSQIVNDFQKGDIAEGYSVSREKKESFPLTVTSAQKNPTAFYLCASSPWGGYDDNEQFFGPGTRLTVL.